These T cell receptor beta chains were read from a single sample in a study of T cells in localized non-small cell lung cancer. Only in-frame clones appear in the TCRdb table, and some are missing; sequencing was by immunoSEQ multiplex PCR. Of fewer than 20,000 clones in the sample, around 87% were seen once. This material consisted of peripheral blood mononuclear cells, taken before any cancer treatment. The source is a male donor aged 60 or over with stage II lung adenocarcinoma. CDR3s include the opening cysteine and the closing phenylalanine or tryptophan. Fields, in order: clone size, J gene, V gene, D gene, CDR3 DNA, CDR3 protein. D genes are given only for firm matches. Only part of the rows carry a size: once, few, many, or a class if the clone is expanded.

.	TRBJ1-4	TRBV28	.	TGTGCCAGAGACAGAAATAATGAAAAACTGTTTTTT	CARDRNNEKLFF
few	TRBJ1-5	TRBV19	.	TGTGCCAGTATCGGCAGCCGAGGGCGGCAGCCCCAGCATTTT	CASIGSRGRQPQHF
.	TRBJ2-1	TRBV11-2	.	TGTGCCAGCAGCTTAGGTGGCGGGGCTTCCTACAATGAGCAGTTCTTC	CASSLGGGASYNEQFF
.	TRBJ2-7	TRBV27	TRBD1	TGTGCCAGCAGTTTACGGCAGGGGGCCCTCGAGCAGTACTTC	CASSLRQGALEQYF
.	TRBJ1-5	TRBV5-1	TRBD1	TGCGCCAGCAGCTTGACAGGGGGTGCTCAGCCCCAGCATTTT	CASSLTGGAQPQHF
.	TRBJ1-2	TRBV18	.	TGTGCCAGCTCACCGGGCAGGGCATATGGCTACACCTTC	CASSPGRAYGYTF
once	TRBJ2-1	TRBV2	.	TGTGCCAGCAGTGCCGACAGGAATGAGCAGTTCTTC	CASSADRNEQFF
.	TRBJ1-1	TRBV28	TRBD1	TGTGCCAGCAGCTTAAGACAGGGGGCTGGATTTGGGATGAACACTGAAGCTTTCTTT	CASSLRQGAGFGMNTEAFF
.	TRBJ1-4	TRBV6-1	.	TGTGCCAGCAGTGAAGGGCGCCGTGAAAAACTGTTTTTT	CASSEGRREKLFF
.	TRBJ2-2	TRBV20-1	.	TGCAGTGTGGCGGGACCCGGGGAGCTGTTTTTT	CSVAGPGELFF
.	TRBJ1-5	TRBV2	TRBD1	TGTGCCAGCAGTGCGGGACAGTTTCAGCCCCAGCATTTT	CASSAGQFQPQHF
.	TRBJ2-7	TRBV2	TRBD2	TGTGCCAGCAGATTAGCGGGAAGCTACGAGCAGTACTTC	CASRLAGSYEQYF
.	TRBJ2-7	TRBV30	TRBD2	TGTGCCTGGAGCTCCCGGGTGGGACTAGCGGCCTCCTACGAGCAGTACTTC	CAWSSRVGLAASYEQYF
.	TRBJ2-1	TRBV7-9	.	TGTGCCAGCAGCCCCCTTCGGAATGAGCAGTTCTTC	CASSPLRNEQFF
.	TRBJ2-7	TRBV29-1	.	TGCAGCGTTTGGGCAAGCTCCTACGAGCAGTACTTC	CSVWASSYEQYF
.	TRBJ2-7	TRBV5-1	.	TGCGCCAGCAGCACCGGGGACGTAATTATGGTAGACGAGCAGTACTTC	CASSTGDVIMVDEQYF
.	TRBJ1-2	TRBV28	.	TGTGCCAGCAGTTTTGGGGCCAGCTATGGCTACACCTTC	CASSFGASYGYTF
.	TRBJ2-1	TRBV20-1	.	TGCAGTGCTAGCCTCCACAATGAGCAGTTCTTC	CSASLHNEQFF